The 27 T cell receptor beta chains reported below all come from one sample, sequenced in a study of T-cell reconstitution after alpha-beta-depleted transplantation in children. As it was prepared, the TCRbeta library received unique molecular identifiers. One entry per CDR3 protein results from TCRdb running MiXCR on the PCR reads. The data show around 680,000 distinct CDR3 sequences, roughly 15% seen once. The sample was PBMCs from the stem cell graft donor, taken from the stem cell graft. The receptors here all came from a human donor who donated a stem cell graft to a child with acute myeloid leukemia.

In DNA form, the CDR3 reads TGTGCCAGCAGCAACAGACGGGGCAACAGAAGCTACGAGCAGTACGTC. This codes for CASSNRRGNRSYEQYV. The chain combines TRBV21-1 with TRBJ2-7; TRBD1 is the table's D call, not checked against the DNA. TRBV21-1 corresponds to a pseudogene. This CDR3 contains 16 residues.

This clonotype was seen repeatedly, ten times or more. The chain couples TRBV20-1 to TRBJ1-5, with D possibly matching TRBD1 (6 bases). The CDR3 is 12 residues long. CDR1 DFQATT and CDR2 SNEGSKA come from the germline V gene (reference sequence). V lost 5 bases and J lost 6, with 11 bases in between. The CDR3 loop is CSAEQGGQPQHF. As DNA, the CDR3 is TGCAGTGCTGAACAGGGCGGTCAGCCCCAGCATTTT.

This clonotype was seen many times. V usage is TRBV21-1 and J usage is TRBJ2-3; the table's D call, TRBD1, has no DNA check behind it. TRBV21-1 is an annotated pseudogene. The CDR3 is made up of 16 amino acids. The CDR3 DNA reads TGTGCCAGCAGCAAAGCCGAGGGGACAGCCACAGATACGCAGTATTTT. It codes for CASSKAEGTATDTQYF.

This clonotype was picked up a small number of times. The chain uses TRBV5-5 and TRBJ1-2; the match to TRBD1 covers 8 bases. This CDR3 is built from 13 residues. Germline CDR1 SGHKS, CDR2 YYEKEE (reference sequence). The J segment lost 6 bases and the V segment lost 4 bases, leaving 5 bases of the junction unmatched. The CDR3 DNA follows: TGTGCCAGCAGCCCCCCAGGGGGCAATGGCTACACCTTC. It codes for CASSPPGGNGYTF.

This clonotype was found a few times. The V call is TRBV29-1, the J call TRBJ1-3; D is unresolved. Germline CDR1 reads SQVTM; CDR2 reads ANQGSEA. The CDR3 spans 12 residues. With 2 bases removed from V and 5 bases from J, the gap between germline ends came to 7 bases. The CDR3 DNA reads TGCAGCGTTGAACAGGAGCGAAACACCATATATTTT. Protein sequence: CSVEQERNTIYF. Together with reference TRBV29-1 and TRBJ1-3, the CDR3 gives the full variable domain: SAVISQKPSRDICQRGTSLTIQCQVDSQVTMMFWYRQQPGQSLTLIATANQGSEATYESGFVIDKFPISRPNLTFSTLTVSNMSPEDSSIYLCSVEQERNTIYFGEGSWLTVV.

In its sample, this clonotype was seen many times. The chain is built from TRBV24-1 and TRBJ2-5; D unresolved. This CDR3 is 12 amino acids long. Germline loops: CDR1 KGHDR, CDR2 SFDVKD. Trimming removed 4 bases at V and 1 base at J, with 3 bases between. The CDR3 region is CATSDLQETQYF. Here the CDR3 DNA reads TGTGCCACCAGTGACCTCCAAGAGACCCAGTACTTC.

This clonotype was seen many times. This chain uses TRBV29-1 with TRBJ1-2; D not certain. Germline lookup yields CDR1 SQVTM and CDR2 ANQGSEA. Trimming cost V 4 bases and J 10 bases, with 10 bases left between them. This CDR3 is built from 10 residues. The CDR3 nucleotides read TGCAGCGTTGGAGATCAGTTCTACACCTTC. Translated: CSVGDQFYTF.

This clonotype has only a few counts. This rearrangement joins TRBV28 to TRBJ2-7; 7 bases line up with TRBD2. Germline loops: CDR1 MDHEN, CDR2 SYDVKM. Germline trimming cut 7 bases from V and 3 bases from J; bases unmatched to any gene: 6. The CDR3 sequence is 13 residues long. CDR3: CASTLPGGYEQYF. The CDR3 nucleotides are TGTGCCAGCACCCTCCCGGGGGGCTACGAGCAGTACTTC. The variable domain in full, completed from reference TRBV28 and TRBJ2-7, reads DVKVTQSSRYLVKRTGEKVFLECVQDMDHENMFWYRQDPGLGLRLIYFSYDVKMKEKGDIPEGYSVSREKKERFSLILESASTNQTSMYLCASTLPGGYEQYFGPGTRLTVT.

V gene TRBV5-5 combines with J gene TRBJ2-7; 11 nucleotides agree with TRBD2. Germline CDR1 is SGHKS and CDR2 is YYEKEE (reference sequence). The V and J ends lost 4 bases and 7 bases, in that order; junction bases with no gene match: 10. The CDR3 runs 15 residues. The CDR3 nucleotides are TGTGCCAGCAGCCGCTCTAGCGGGGGGTGGGGTGAGCAGTACTTC. This encodes CASSRSSGGWGEQYF.

The sample holds a few counts of this clonotype. The chain employs TRBV12-3 or TRBV12-4 and TRBJ1-4, with a weak D call TRBD1 (5 bases). Trimming took off 6 bases at V and 7 bases at J, with 15 bases between the two ends. This CDR3 region has 14 residues. CDR3 loop: CASRSGTTGEKLFF. The CDR3 bases are TGTGCCAGCAGATCCGGGACGACGGGTGAAAAACTGTTTTTT.

As to this clonotype: A much more abundant neighbour one base away suggests this may be a read error. This chain links TRBV12-3 or TRBV12-4 with TRBJ2-7; TRBD1 is a possible D gene (6 bases). The CDR3 sequence is 13 residues long. The CDR3 loop is CAGSPGQSYEQYV. Written as DNA, the CDR3 is TGTGCCGGCAGTCCCGGACAGAGCTACGAGCAGTACGTC.

At least ten counts were recorded for this clonotype. This chain's CDR3 is CAITGTGTDTQYF. For the CDR3, the DNA is TGTGCCATCACAGGGACAGGCACAGATACGCAGTATTTT. This rearrangement joins TRBV10-3 to TRBJ2-3, with 7 bases that match TRBD1. The germline CDR1 and CDR2 sequences are ENHRY and SYGVKD. The length of the CDR3 is 13 residues. After removal of 7 bases from V and 1 base from J, the junction contained 2 bases not matched to a gene.

This clonotype occurred a few times. J is TRBJ1-2 and V is TRBV29-1; no clear D gene. Trimming removed 3 bases at V and 6 bases at J, with 17 bases between. The CDR3 is 14 amino acids. Germline CDR1 and CDR2: SQVTM and ANQGSEA. This CDR3 reads CSVDSALEVNGYTF. CDR3 sequence (DNA): TGCAGCGTTGACTCAGCTTTGGAGGTGAATGGCTACACCTTC.

In its sample, this clonotype was seen a few times. J is TRBJ2-3 and V is TRBV20-1, with 10 positions matching TRBD2. Germline V gene sequence: CDR1 DFQATT, CDR2 SNEGSKA (reference sequence). Trimming at V came to 1 base and at J to 6 bases, leaving 10 bases not matched to a gene. The CDR3 sequence is 16 residues long. CDR3 nucleotides: TGCAGTGCTAGAGGGTCGTCTAGCGGGGGTGGGGATACGCAGTATTTT. Its translation is CSARGSSSGGGDTQYF.

The rearrangement joins TRBV27 to TRBJ2-3, with 7 positions matching TRBD1. The CDR3 runs to 17 residues. V lost 3 bases, J lost 3 bases, and 12 bases stayed unmatched. CDR1 is MNHEY, CDR2 SMNVEV, per germline (reference sequence). Here the CDR3 DNA reads TGTGCCAGCAGTTTCCTACAGATACAGGGGAGTACAGATACGCAGTATTTT. This translates into CASSFLQIQGSTDTQYF.

This clonotype was counted a few times. The rearrangement links TRBV7-2 to TRBJ2-1; TRBD2 matches 11 bases. The CDR3 is made up of 16 amino acids. V was pared by 5 bases and J by 8 bases, with 11 bases of the junction left unmatched. Germline loops: CDR1 SGHTA, CDR2 FQGNSA. CDR3 sequence: CASSAYTSGGWDEQFF. The CDR3 DNA follows: TGTGCCAGCAGCGCCTATACTAGCGGGGGTTGGGATGAGCAGTTCTTC.

The CDR3 DNA is TGTGCCAGCAGCCCCCCCGGGACAGCCTACGAGCAGTACTTC. Translation gives CASSPPGTAYEQYF. The V call is TRBV11-1, the J call TRBJ2-7, with 7 bases fitting TRBD1. Germline-derived CDR1 and CDR2 are SGHAT and FQDESV (reference sequence). J was trimmed by 2 bases and V by 5 bases; bases with no gene match: 6. The length of the CDR3 is 14 residues.

This clonotype was found a few times. The V gene is TRBV27, the J gene TRBJ2-7; no reliable D call. The CDR3 spans 13 residues. CDR1 is MNHEY and CDR2 is SMNVEV in the germline V gene (reference sequence). The V gene lost 2 bases and the J gene lost 4 bases, with 9 bases spanning the gap. The CDR3 coding sequence is TGTGCCAGCAGTTTAAGTAGTCATTACGAGCAGTACTTC. It yields the protein CASSLSSHYEQYF.

This clonotype was detected many times. The chain has TRBV29-1 and TRBJ2-1; the D gene is possibly TRBD1 (6 bases). The CDR3 length is 11 residues. V gave up 6 bases and J gave up 7 bases, with 10 bases separating them. Germline V lookup: CDR1 SQVTM, CDR2 ANQGSEA. CDR3 nucleotides: TGCAGCGTGGTTCAGGGGAATGAGCAGTTCTTC. Translating it yields CSVVQGNEQFF.

This chain joins TRBV5-1 and TRBJ2-2; D unclear. The V end was cut by 3 bases, the J end by 0 bases, with 6 bases between. The CDR3 has 14 residues. The germline V gene encodes CDR1 SGHRS and CDR2 YFSETQ. CDR3 residues: CASSSPANTGELFF. CDR3 DNA sequence: TGCGCCAGCAGCTCGCCAGCGAACACCGGGGAGCTGTTTTTT.

V and J are TRBV6-2 or TRBV6-3 and TRBJ2-7; D is undetermined. CDR1 is MNHEY, CDR2 SVGEGT, per germline. The V end lost 5 bases, the J end lost 3 bases, and 14 bases lay between the germline ends. The CDR3 has 14 amino acids. CDR3 nucleotide sequence: TGTGCCAGCAGTCGGACCATCGGTGGCTACGAGCAGTACTTC. Its protein is CASSRTIGGYEQYF.

This clonotype was observed at least ten times. V usage is TRBV20-1 and J usage is TRBJ1-4; D is unresolved. Germline V CDR1 and CDR2: DFQATT, SNEGSKA (reference sequence). Trimming cost V 0 bases and J 5 bases, with 13 bases left between them. The CDR3 contains 15 residues. As DNA, the CDR3 is TGCAGTGCTAGAGATGCACGGAGATCCAATGAAAAACTGTTTTTT. Translation: CSARDARRSNEKLFF.

This clonotype was picked up many times. V usage is TRBV20-1 and J usage is TRBJ2-3, with unresolved D. V lost 4 bases and J 2 bases, leaving 7 bases between the germline ends. The germline V gene has CDR1 DFQATT and CDR2 SNEGSKA (reference sequence). The CDR3 extends over 12 amino acids. The CDR3 DNA reads TGCAGTGCTAAAAAGGACACAGATACGCAGTATTTT. Residues: CSAKKDTDTQYF.

A note on this clonotype: Lacking the conserved final phenylalanine or tryptophan, this CDR3 likely reflects a read error. This sequence joins TRBV5-1 and TRBJ1-1; no firm D call. Germline V gives CDR1 SGHRS, CDR2 YFSETQ. The CDR3 is 14 amino acids. The V gene lost 0 bases and the J gene lost 0 bases, with 6 bases spanning the gap. The CDR3 DNA is TGCGCCAGCAGCTTGGGCGGGTTGAACACTGAAGCTTTCTCT. It is translated as CASSLGGLNTEAFS.

This clonotype occurred many times. This chain joins TRBV28 and TRBJ2-1; a weak D match, TRBD2 (6 bases). The CDR3 contains 13 residues. Looked up from germline, CDR1 is MDHEN and CDR2 is SYDVKM. V lost 8 bases to trimming and J lost 7 bases, with 15 bases between them. Here the CDR3 reads CASRLPGANEQFF. In nucleotides, the CDR3 is TGTGCCAGCCGTCTTCCGGGAGCAAATGAGCAGTTCTTC. Based on the CDR3 plus reference TRBV28 and TRBJ2-1, the full variable domain is DVKVTQSSRYLVKRTGEKVFLECVQDMDHENMFWYRQDPGLGLRLIYFSYDVKMKEKGDIPEGYSVSREKKERFSLILESASTNQTSMYLCASRLPGANEQFFGPGTRLTVL.

The genes are TRBV7-2 and TRBJ2-5; TRBD2 agrees at 9 bases. CDR1 and CDR2 (germline): SGHTA, FQGNSA. V lost 3 bases to trimming and J lost 1 base; unmatched junction nucleotides: 3. The CDR3 runs to 15 residues. This CDR3 reads CASSFQRGAQETQYF. The CDR3 region has the DNA TGTGCCAGCAGCTTCCAGCGGGGGGCCCAAGAGACCCAGTACTTC.

The CDR3 loop is CASSTRQGARGLTEAFF. As DNA, the CDR3 is TGTGCCAGCAGTACTCGACAGGGGGCGAGGGGTCTGACTGAAGCTTTCTTT. The chain couples TRBV12-3 or TRBV12-4 to TRBJ1-1; 10 bases agree with TRBD1. CDR3 length equals 17 residues. V trimming: 5 bases; J trimming: 5 bases; junction bases outside the gene matches: 14.